These 8 T cell receptor beta chains were sequenced from one sample in a study of Ad26.COV2.S vaccination and SARS-CoV-2 variants. Method: immunoSEQ multiplex PCR; TCRdb's copy keeps in-frame clones and lacks some. The sample consists of hundreds of thousands of clones, around 90% of them appearing once. Indicated treatment: some 20 received Ad26.COV2.S at low or high dose, single or two shots; a few received placebo; per-sample allocation not given. The samples were gathered on day 63 after the first injection of vaccine or placebo. Material: peripheral blood, obtained in a trial of Ad26.COV2.S vaccine versus placebo. The receptors originated from a person between 18 and 65 years old who received the Ad26.COV2.S COVID-19 vaccine or a placebo.

This clone was counted a single time. Other DNA sequences in this specimen translate into the identical CDR3. The rearrangement uses TRBV24-1 and TRBJ2-3; D gene ambiguous. V lost 5 bases and J lost 6, with 5 bases in between. This CDR3 has 11 amino acids. CDR1 and CDR2 (germline): KGHDR, SFDVKD. CDR3 in amino acids: CATSAADTQYF. As DNA, the CDR3 is TGTGCCACCAGTGCGGCGGATACGCAGTATTTT.

This sequence joins TRBV30 and TRBJ1-2, with a tentative D call TRBD1 (5 bases). Germline V gene sequence: CDR1 GTSNPN, CDR2 SVGIG (reference sequence). The CDR3 extends over 15 amino acids. V was pared by 5 bases and J by 8 bases, with 24 bases between. CDR3 bases: TGTGCCTGGCGGTTCACCCTAACAGGCGTTAGAGGCTACACCTTC. Translation: CAWRFTLTGVRGYTF.

Only one count was recorded for this clone. The chain carries TRBV18 and TRBJ1-4; TRBD1 is a possible D gene (6 bases). The length of the CDR3 is 14 residues. Germline V gives CDR1 KGHSH, CDR2 LQKENI. V lost 8 bases and J lost 7, with 17 bases in between. The CDR3 region has the DNA TGTGCCAGCACTAGAACCAGGGGCGGTGAAAAACTGTTTTTT. Residues: CASTRTRGGEKLFF.

The chain uses TRBV14 and TRBJ2-1; D assignment may be TRBD1 or TRBD2 (5 bases each). The germline V and J ends were trimmed by 3 bases and 0 bases, with 12 bases remaining between them. This CDR3 is built from 16 residues. CDR1 SGHDN and CDR2 FVKESK come from the germline V gene. The CDR3 bases are TGTGCCAGCAGCCATTGGGGGTTGAGCTCCTACAATGAGCAGTTCTTC. It is translated as CASSHWGLSSYNEQFF.

The V gene is TRBV24-1, the J gene TRBJ2-1; 9 bases are a match to TRBD1. The CDR3 length is 14 residues. Germline values: CDR1 KGHDR, CDR2 SFDVKD. Trimming at V came to 6 bases and at J to 9 bases, leaving 8 bases not matched to a gene. CDR3 region: CATSHRDRVSEQFF. The CDR3 region has the DNA TGTGCCACCAGTCACCGGGACAGGGTAAGTGAGCAGTTCTTC.

In this sample, this clone turned up a few times. The chain uses TRBV19 and TRBJ1-1; no clear D gene. The V gene's germline CDR1 is LNHDA and CDR2 SQIVND (reference sequence). The germline V and J ends were trimmed by 7 bases and 4 bases, with 13 bases remaining between them. The CDR3 is 13 amino acids. This CDR3 is CASTGQVGTEAFF. CDR3 bases: TGTGCCAGTACCGGGCAGGTTGGCACTGAAGCTTTCTTT.

This chain joins TRBV6-2 or TRBV6-3 and TRBJ2-6, with unresolved D. The CDR3 is 15 residues long. The germline gives CDR1 MNHEY, CDR2 SVGEGT. V was clipped by 0 bases and J by 2 bases, with 5 bases between them. CDR3 residues: CASSYSRAGANVLTF. The CDR3 region has the DNA TGTGCCAGCAGTTACTCACGGGCTGGGGCCAACGTCCTGACTTTC.

V and J are TRBV29-1 and TRBJ2-4; either TRBD1 or TRBD2 may fit D (5 bases each). The CDR3 extends over 13 amino acids. The V end lost 7 bases, the J end lost 5 bases, and 15 bases lay between the germline ends. The germline CDR1 and CDR2 sequences are SQVTM and ANQGSEA. The CDR3 nucleotides read TGCAGCGGCCGGACCCGGGACGAAAACATTCAGTACTTC. It yields the protein CSGRTRDENIQYF.